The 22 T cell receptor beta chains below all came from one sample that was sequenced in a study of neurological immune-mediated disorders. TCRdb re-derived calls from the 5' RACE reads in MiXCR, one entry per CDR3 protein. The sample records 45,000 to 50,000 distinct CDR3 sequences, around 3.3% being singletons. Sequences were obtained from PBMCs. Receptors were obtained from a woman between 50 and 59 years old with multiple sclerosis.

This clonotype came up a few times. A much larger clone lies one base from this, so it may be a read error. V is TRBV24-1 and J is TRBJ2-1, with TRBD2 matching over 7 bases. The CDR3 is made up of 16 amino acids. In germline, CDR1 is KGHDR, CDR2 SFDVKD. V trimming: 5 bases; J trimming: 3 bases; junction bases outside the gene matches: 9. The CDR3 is CATSAWGGGNYNEQFF. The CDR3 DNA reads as TGTGCCACCAGTGCCTGGGGCGGGGGAAACTACAATGAGCAGTTCTTC.

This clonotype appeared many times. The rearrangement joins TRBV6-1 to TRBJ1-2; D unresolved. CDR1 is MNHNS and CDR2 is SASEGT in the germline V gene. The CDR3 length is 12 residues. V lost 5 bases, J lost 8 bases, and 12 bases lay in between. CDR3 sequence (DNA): TGTGCCAGCAGTACTTTGGGGTTCGGCTACACCTTC. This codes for CASSTLGFGYTF.

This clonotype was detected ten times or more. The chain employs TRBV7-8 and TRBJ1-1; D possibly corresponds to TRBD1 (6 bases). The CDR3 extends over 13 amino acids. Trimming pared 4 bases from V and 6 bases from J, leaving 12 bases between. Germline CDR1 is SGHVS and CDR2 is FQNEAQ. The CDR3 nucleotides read TGTGCCAGCAGCTCATACAGGGATTCTGAAGCTTTCTTT. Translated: CASSSYRDSEAFF. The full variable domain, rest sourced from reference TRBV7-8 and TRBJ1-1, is GAGVSQSPRYKVAKRGQDVALRCDPISGHVSLFWYQQALGQGPEFLTYFQNEAQLDKSGLPSDRFFAERPEGSVSTLKIQRTQQEDSAVYLCASSSYRDSEAFFGQGTRLTVV.

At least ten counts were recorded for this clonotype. DNA of the CDR3: TGTGCCAGCAGTTACGAGGGCCGTGTAGAGACCCAGTACTTC. It specifies CASSYEGRVETQYF. J is TRBJ2-5 and V is TRBV6-5, with D possibly being TRBD2 (5 bases). The CDR3 is made up of 14 amino acids. Trimming took off 2 bases at V and 4 bases at J, with 11 bases between the two ends. Germline loops: CDR1 MNHEY, CDR2 SVGAGI.

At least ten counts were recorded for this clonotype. The CDR3 sequence: CASSSGSYEQYF. The DNA of the CDR3 is TGCGCCAGCAGCTCGGGATCCTACGAGCAGTACTTC. The chain employs TRBV5-1 and TRBJ2-7; D is possibly TRBD2 (5 bases). Trimming removed 3 bases at V and 1 base at J, with 5 bases between. The CDR3 totals 12 residues. Germline V gene sequence: CDR1 SGHRS, CDR2 YFSETQ.

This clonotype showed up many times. The chain's CDR3 is CSAFTGLAAYNEQFF. As DNA, the CDR3 is TGCAGTGCTTTTACAGGGCTAGCGGCGTACAATGAGCAGTTCTTC. The chain links TRBV20-1 to TRBJ2-1; D is perhaps TRBD2 (7 bases). The V gene's germline CDR1 is DFQATT and CDR2 SNEGSKA (reference sequence). The germline V and J ends were trimmed by 5 bases and 4 bases, with 18 bases remaining between them. The CDR3 extends over 15 amino acids.

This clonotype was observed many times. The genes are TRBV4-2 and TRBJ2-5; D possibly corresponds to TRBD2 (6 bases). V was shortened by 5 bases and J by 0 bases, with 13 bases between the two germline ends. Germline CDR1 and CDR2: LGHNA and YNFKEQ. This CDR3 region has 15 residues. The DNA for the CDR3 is TGTGCCAGCAGCTTCGGGGGTCGGAACCAAGAGACCCAGTACTTC. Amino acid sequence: CASSFGGRNQETQYF.

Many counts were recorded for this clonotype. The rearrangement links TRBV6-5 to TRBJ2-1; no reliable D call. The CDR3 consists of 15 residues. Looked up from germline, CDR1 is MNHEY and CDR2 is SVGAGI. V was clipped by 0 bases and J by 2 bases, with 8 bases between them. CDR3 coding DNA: TGTGCCAGCAGTTACTCGGCACTTACCTACAATGAGCAGTTCTTC. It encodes CASSYSALTYNEQFF.

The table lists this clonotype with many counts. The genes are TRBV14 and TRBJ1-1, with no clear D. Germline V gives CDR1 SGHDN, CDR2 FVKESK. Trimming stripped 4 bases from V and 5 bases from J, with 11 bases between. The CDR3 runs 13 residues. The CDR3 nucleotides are TGTGCCAGCAGCCTAACCGCAGGTACTGAAGCTTTCTTT. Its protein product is CASSLTAGTEAFF. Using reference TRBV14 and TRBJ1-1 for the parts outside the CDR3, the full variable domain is EAGVTQFPSHSVIEKGQTVTLRCDPISGHDNLYWYRRVMGKEIKFLLHFVKESKQDESGMPNNRFLAERTGGTYSTLKVQPAELEDSGVYFCASSLTAGTEAFFGQGTRLTVV.

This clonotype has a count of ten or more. The CDR3 bases are TGCGCCAGCAGCCAAGGCTATGGGACATACGAAAAACTGTTTTTT. Protein sequence: CASSQGYGTYEKLFF. This chain uses TRBV4-1 with TRBJ1-4; TRBD1 is a possible D gene (6 bases). This CDR3 is 15 amino acids long. V was cut by 1 base and J by 8 bases, with 14 bases left in between. Germline-derived CDR1 and CDR2 are MGHRA and YSYEKL.

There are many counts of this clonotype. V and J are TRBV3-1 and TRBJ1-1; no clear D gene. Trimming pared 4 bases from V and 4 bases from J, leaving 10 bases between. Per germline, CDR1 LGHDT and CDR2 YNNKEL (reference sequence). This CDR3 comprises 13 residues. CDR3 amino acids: CASSLTRGTEAFF. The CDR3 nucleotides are TGTGCCAGCAGCCTCACCCGGGGCACTGAAGCTTTCTTT. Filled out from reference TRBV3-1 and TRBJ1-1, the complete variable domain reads DTAVSQTPKYLVTQMGNDKSIKCEQNLGHDTMYWYKQDSKKFLKIMFSYNNKELIINETVPNRFSPKSPDKAHLNLHINSLELGDSAVYFCASSLTRGTEAFFGQGTRLTVV.

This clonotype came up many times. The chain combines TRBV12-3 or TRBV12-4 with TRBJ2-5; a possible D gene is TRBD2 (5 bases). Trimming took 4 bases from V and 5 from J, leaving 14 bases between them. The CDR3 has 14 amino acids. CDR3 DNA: TGTGCCAGCAGTTCCGGCGCTAGCTGGGAGACCCAGTACTTC. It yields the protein CASSSGASWETQYF.

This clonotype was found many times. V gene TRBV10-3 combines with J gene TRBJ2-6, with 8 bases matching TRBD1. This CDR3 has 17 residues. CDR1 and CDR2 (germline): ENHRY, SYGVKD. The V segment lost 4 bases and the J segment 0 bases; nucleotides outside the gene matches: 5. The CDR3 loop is CAISGTGKISGANVLTF. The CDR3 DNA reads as TGTGCCATCAGTGGGACAGGGAAGATCTCTGGGGCCAACGTCCTGACTTTC.

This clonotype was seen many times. The CDR3 nucleotides read TGTGCCAGCAGCTTTACGGGGGGTACTTTCCAGACCCAGTACTTC. Translating it yields CASSFTGGTFQTQYF. The chain employs TRBV7-2 and TRBJ2-5, with TRBD2 matching 7 bases. Unmatched junction bases numbered 10, after V lost 3 bases and J lost 6 bases. The CDR3 extends over 15 amino acids. In germline, CDR1 is SGHTA, CDR2 FQGNSA.

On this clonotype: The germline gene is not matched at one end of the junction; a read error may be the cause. Written as DNA, the CDR3 is TGTGCCAGCAGCTTAGGACAGAATCAGCCCCAGAATTTT. Encoded protein: CASSLGQNQPQNF. The rearrangement uses TRBV7-2 and TRBJ1-5; D perhaps matches TRBD1 (5 bases). This CDR3 comprises 13 residues. Germline lookup yields CDR1 SGHTA and CDR2 FQGNSA.

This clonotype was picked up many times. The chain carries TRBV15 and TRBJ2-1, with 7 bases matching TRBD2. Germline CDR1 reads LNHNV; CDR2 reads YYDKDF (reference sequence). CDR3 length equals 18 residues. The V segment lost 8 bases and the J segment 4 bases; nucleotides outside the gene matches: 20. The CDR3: CATGRSPNGGTTYNEQFF. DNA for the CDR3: TGTGCCACCGGACGCAGTCCCAACGGGGGGACTACTTACAATGAGCAGTTCTTC.

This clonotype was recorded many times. This CDR3 is CASSRTVNSGNTIYF. The CDR3 nucleotides are TGTGCCAGCAGCCGTACCGTCAACTCTGGAAACACCATATATTTT. V gene TRBV6-5 combines with J gene TRBJ1-3; D is unclear. This CDR3 contains 15 residues. The germline V gene encodes CDR1 MNHEY and CDR2 SVGAGI. The germline V and J ends were trimmed by 6 bases and 0 bases, with 12 bases remaining between them.

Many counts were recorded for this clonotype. Here the CDR3 reads CASSWGVEQYF. In DNA, the CDR3 is TGTGCCAGCAGTTGGGGTGTAGAGCAGTACTTC. The V gene is TRBV6-5, the J gene TRBJ2-7; D is unclear. Per the germline V gene, CDR1 is MNHEY and CDR2 is SVGAGI. The CDR3 length is 11 residues. Trimming stripped 4 bases from V and 7 bases from J, with 8 bases between.

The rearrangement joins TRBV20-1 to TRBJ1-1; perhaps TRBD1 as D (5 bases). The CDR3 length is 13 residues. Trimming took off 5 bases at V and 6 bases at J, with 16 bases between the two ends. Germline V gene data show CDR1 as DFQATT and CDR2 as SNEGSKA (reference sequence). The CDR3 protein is CSAVPGPRAEAFF. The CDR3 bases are TGCAGTGCTGTTCCGGGCCCCAGGGCTGAAGCTTTCTTT.

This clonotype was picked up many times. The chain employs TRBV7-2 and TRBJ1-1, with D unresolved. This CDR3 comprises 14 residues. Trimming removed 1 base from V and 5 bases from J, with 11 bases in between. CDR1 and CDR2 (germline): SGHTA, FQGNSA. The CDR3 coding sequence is TGTGCCAGCAGCTTAGTAAACCGGGAAACTGAAGCTTTCTTT. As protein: CASSLVNRETEAFF.

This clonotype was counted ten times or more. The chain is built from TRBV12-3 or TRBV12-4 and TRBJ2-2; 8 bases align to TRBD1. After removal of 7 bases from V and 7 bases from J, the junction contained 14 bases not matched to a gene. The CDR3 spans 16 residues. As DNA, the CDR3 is TGTGCCAGCACCCGGGACAGGACGTTATTGGGCGGGGAGCTGTTTTTT. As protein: CASTRDRTLLGGELFF.

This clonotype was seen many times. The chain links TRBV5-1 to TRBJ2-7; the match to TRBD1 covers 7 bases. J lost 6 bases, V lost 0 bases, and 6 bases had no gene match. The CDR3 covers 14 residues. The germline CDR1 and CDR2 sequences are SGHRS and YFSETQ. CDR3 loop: CASSLGGQFGEQYV. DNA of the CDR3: TGCGCCAGCAGCTTGGGGGGACAGTTTGGCGAGCAGTACGTC.